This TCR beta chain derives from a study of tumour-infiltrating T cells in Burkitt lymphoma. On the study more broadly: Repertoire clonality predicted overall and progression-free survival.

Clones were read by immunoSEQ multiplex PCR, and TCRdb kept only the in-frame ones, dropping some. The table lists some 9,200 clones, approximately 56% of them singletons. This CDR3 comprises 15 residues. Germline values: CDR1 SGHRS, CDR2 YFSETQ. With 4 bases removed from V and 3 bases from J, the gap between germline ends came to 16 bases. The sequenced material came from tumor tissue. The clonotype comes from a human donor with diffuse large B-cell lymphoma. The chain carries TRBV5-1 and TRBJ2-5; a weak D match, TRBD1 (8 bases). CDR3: CASSGGGQVEETQYF. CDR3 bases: TGCGCCAGCAGCGGGGGGGGACAGGTGGAAGAGACCCAGTACTTC.